What follows describes a single T cell receptor (beta chain). Using immunoSEQ multiplex PCR, the repertoire was profiled, and TCRdb retains in-frame clones only, with some absent. The table lists approximately 290,000 clones, about nine tenths of them singletons. The data stem from a study of blood T cell repertoires in COVID-19. Study-wide context: From T cells, B-cell-depleted T cells, or PBMCs came the material, which was cDNA or gDNA.

It was during active infection that Seattle patients were enrolled and then longitudinally followed. Losses at the gene ends were 6 bases for V and 0 bases for J; bases not matched to a gene: 13. The germline V gene has CDR1 MDHEN and CDR2 SYDVKM. This CDR3 has 18 residues. The sample taken for sequencing was peripheral blood. This receptor was obtained from a woman in her thirties with COVID-19, enrolled during active disease. The chain is built from TRBV28 and TRBJ2-2; 7 bases match TRBD2. For the CDR3, the DNA is TGTGCCAGCAGCCATGGAGTGGGGAGGGGTACGAACACCGGGGAGCTGTTTTTT. Translating gives CASSHGVGRGTNTGELFF.